This T cell receptor (beta chain) was captured by sequencing in a study of blood T cell repertoires in COVID-19. Authors' processing steps: The assay estimated nucleated cells by amplifying reference gene primers. The method was immunoSEQ multiplex PCR; TCRdb's version includes in-frame clones alone and lacks a portion of them. V, J and clone size were drawn from that table, and D and trimming were deduced from the DNA. Of about 61,000 clones in the sample, about 86% are singletons; the top ten hold approximately 18%. This CDR3 comprises 14 residues. Germline CDR1 is SNHLY and CDR2 is FYNNEI. J was trimmed by 7 bases and V by 3 bases; bases with no gene match: 3.

The chain uses TRBV2 and TRBJ1-6; TRBD1 agrees at 7 bases. This clonotype was obtained from an elderly woman with active COVID-19. The sequenced material came from peripheral blood. CDR3 protein: CASSETGFNSPLHF. The DNA of the CDR3 is TGTGCCAGCAGTGAGACAGGGTTCAATTCACCCCTCCACTTT.